The next 25 T cell receptor beta chains were all read from a single sample in a study of human T cells and chemical hapten exposure. TCRdb reanalysed the RACE reads using MiXCR and keeps one entry per CDR3 protein. The sample has about 51,000 distinct CDR3 sequences, over 8% seen once. The time point denotes: pre-sensitization, week 0. Treatment described: therapeutic diphenylcyclopropenone sensitization with weekly scalp DPC. The starting material was whole blood, obtained in connection with sensitization to the hapten diphenylcyclopropenone (DPC). The receptors were sampled from a woman in her forties with alopecia areata. Some clones in this sample may be carry-over from other donors' samples.

This clonotype was seen many times. The chain has TRBV25-1 and TRBJ1-4; TRBD1 is a possible D gene (5 bases). Trimming stripped 8 bases from V and 0 bases from J, with 10 bases between. Per germline, CDR1 MGHDK and CDR2 SYGVNS. CDR3 length: 14 residues. Here the CDR3 reads CASGAGATNEKLFF. The CDR3 DNA reads as TGTGCCAGCGGGGCTGGCGCAACTAATGAAAAACTGTTTTTT. The full variable domain, its missing parts supplied by reference TRBV25-1 and TRBJ1-4, is EADIYQTPRYLVIGTGKKITLECSQTMGHDKMYWYQQDPGMELHLIHYSYGVNSTEKGDLSSESTVSRIRTEHFPLTLESARPSHTSQYLCASGAGATNEKLFFGSGTQLSVL.

This clonotype appeared a few times. The chain employs TRBV12-3 or TRBV12-4 and TRBJ1-4; D remains ambiguous. The CDR3 sequence is 15 residues long. V lost 5 bases, J lost 3 bases, and 13 bases lay in between. The CDR3 loop reads CASSRRSLANEKLFF. CDR3 coding DNA: TGTGCCAGCAGTCGGAGGAGTCTGGCTAATGAAAAACTGTTTTTT.

The rearrangement uses TRBV3-1 and TRBJ2-3, with a weak D call TRBD2 (6 bases). Germline values: CDR1 LGHDT, CDR2 YNNKEL (reference sequence). V was cut by 0 bases and J by 2 bases, with 21 bases left in between. This CDR3 is built from 19 residues. The CDR3 DNA sequence: TGTGCCAGCAGCCAAGATGGGTCGGAGGGGTTAATATACACAGATACGCAGTATTTT. Translating it yields CASSQDGSEGLIYTDTQYF.

This clonotype has ten or more counts. The CDR3 is CASSLRTDLYGYTF. The CDR3 coding sequence is TGTGCCAGCAGCCTTCGGACAGACCTCTATGGCTACACCTTC. The chain recombines TRBV28 with TRBJ1-2, with D perhaps matching TRBD1 (6 bases). CDR1 is MDHEN, CDR2 SYDVKM, per germline. V lost 6 bases, J lost 4 bases, and 15 bases lay in between. The CDR3 consists of 14 residues.

This clonotype was counted at least ten times. The chain has TRBV7-3 and TRBJ2-2; perhaps TRBD2 as D (5 bases). In germline, CDR1 is SGHTA, CDR2 FQGTGA. Trimming cost V 6 bases and J 5 bases, with 13 bases left between them. This CDR3 contains 14 residues. The CDR3 DNA follows: TGTGCCAGCAGGGACGGACGGGGTACCGGGGAGCTGTTTTTT. Its protein is CASRDGRGTGELFF.

The rearrangement uses TRBV6-2 or TRBV6-3 and TRBJ2-1, with 9 bases matching TRBD2. The V gene's germline CDR1 is MNHEY and CDR2 SVGEGT. CDR3 length: 17 residues. After removal of 2 bases from V and 10 bases from J, the junction contained 15 bases not matched to a gene. The CDR3 DNA reads TGTGCCAGCAGTTACATGGCCCCGGGACTAGCATATAAGGAGCAGTTCTTC. Translating gives CASSYMAPGLAYKEQFF.

In its sample, this clonotype was seen many times. The DNA of the CDR3 is TGTGCCAGCAGTTTAATGGCCTATGGCTACACCTTC. This gives the protein CASSLMAYGYTF. The gene calls are TRBV12-3 or TRBV12-4 and TRBJ1-2, with unresolved D. The V and J ends lost 2 bases and 4 bases respectively, with 5 bases between them. CDR3 size: 12 residues.

J is TRBJ2-7 and V is TRBV5-4; TRBD1 might be the D (5 bases). Trimming stripped 0 bases from V and 6 bases from J, with 16 bases between. CDR3 length: 15 amino acids. From germline, CDR1 is SGHNT and CDR2 YYREEE (reference sequence). The CDR3: CASSLDPGKGREQYF. CDR3 coding DNA: TGTGCCAGCAGCTTGGATCCAGGGAAAGGGCGCGAGCAGTACTTC.

V is TRBV4-2 and J is TRBJ2-1; 13 nucleotides agree with TRBD2. With 2 bases clipped from V and 8 bases from J, the junction kept 6 bases outside the gene matches. Germline values: CDR1 LGHNA, CDR2 YNFKEQ. The CDR3 loop spans 16 amino acids. The CDR3 region is CASSQTSGGAADEQFF. Written as DNA, the CDR3 is TGTGCCAGCAGCCAAACTAGCGGGGGGGCCGCCGATGAGCAGTTCTTC.

This clonotype appeared many times. The gene calls are TRBV20-1 and TRBJ1-6; possible D gene TRBD1, 6 bases. The V and J ends lost 2 bases and 9 bases respectively, with 14 bases between them. This CDR3 is built from 14 residues. In germline, CDR1 is DFQATT, CDR2 SNEGSKA (reference sequence). The CDR3 coding sequence is TGCAGTGCTAGAAACAGGGTTTCTGGTTCACCCCTCCACTTT. It yields the protein CSARNRVSGSPLHF.

This clonotype was counted between two and nine times. V usage is TRBV11-1 and J usage is TRBJ1-1; D gene ambiguous. Germline-derived CDR1 and CDR2 are SGHAT and FQDESV (reference sequence). Trimming removed 5 bases at V and 1 base at J, with 8 bases between. The CDR3 covers 13 residues. This CDR3 reads CASSQNRNTEAFF. The CDR3 bases are TGTGCCAGCAGCCAGAACAGGAACACTGAAGCTTTCTTT.

This clonotype was found many times. This sequence joins TRBV20-1 and TRBJ2-7; D not resolved. Germline CDR1 and CDR2: DFQATT and SNEGSKA (reference sequence). V lost 3 bases to trimming and J lost 5 bases, with 8 bases between them. The CDR3 contains 11 residues. The DNA of the CDR3 is TGCAGTGCTAGTTTCCGCGACGAGCAGTACTTC. Encoded protein: CSASFRDEQYF.

This clonotype was counted only a few times. The rearrangement links TRBV4-1 to TRBJ1-6; D is ambiguous. V was trimmed by 5 bases and J by 11 bases, leaving 7 bases between them. The CDR3 is 11 residues long. Germline V gene data show CDR1 as MGHRA and CDR2 as YSYEKL. The CDR3 sequence: CASSSGAPLHF. In DNA form, the CDR3 reads TGCGCCAGCAGCTCCGGGGCACCCCTCCACTTT.

This clonotype was found many times. The genes are TRBV6-1 and TRBJ2-7; TRBD2 is a possible D gene (5 bases). CDR1 is MNHNS and CDR2 is SASEGT in the germline V gene. The ends were cut back, 4 bases at V and 4 bases at J, with 14 bases in the middle. The CDR3 has 14 amino acids. The CDR3 spells CASSVQGPGYEQYF. As DNA, the CDR3 is TGTGCCAGCAGTGTTCAAGGACCGGGATACGAGCAGTACTTC.

Ten or more counts support this clonotype. The rearrangement links TRBV20-1 to TRBJ2-7, with D possibly TRBD2 on 6 matching bases. Trimming took off 0 bases at V and 3 bases at J, with 9 bases between the two ends. CDR1 DFQATT and CDR2 SNEGSKA come from the germline V gene (reference sequence). The CDR3 has 13 residues. This CDR3 is CSARDWGDYEQYF. CDR3 in DNA: TGCAGTGCTAGAGATTGGGGGGACTACGAGCAGTACTTC.

This clonotype was counted a few times. This chain uses TRBV9 with TRBJ2-1, with a possible D match to TRBD2 (6 bases). This CDR3 is built from 16 residues. Germline V lookup: CDR1 SGDLS, CDR2 YYNGEE. V was shortened by 0 bases and J by 9 bases, with 19 bases between the two germline ends. The CDR3 spells CASSVEGTGERSEQFF. The CDR3 DNA reads TGTGCCAGCAGCGTAGAAGGGACTGGTGAGAGGAGTGAGCAGTTCTTC.

This clonotype was detected ten times or more. The chain combines TRBV6-4 with TRBJ1-1; no firm D call. CDR1 and CDR2 (germline): MRHNA, SNTAGT. This CDR3 comprises 13 residues. Trimming left V 5 bases short and J 1 base short, with 8 bases between. The CDR3 loop reads CASSSQTNTEAFF. CDR3 DNA: TGTGCCAGCAGTTCTCAGACGAACACTGAAGCTTTCTTT.

This clonotype was recorded a few times. The chain is built from TRBV5-5 and TRBJ2-3, with 9 bases that match TRBD2. V lost 1 base, J lost 1 base, and 4 bases stayed unmatched. Germline V gene data show CDR1 as SGHKS and CDR2 as YYEKEE (reference sequence). The length of the CDR3 is 16 residues. The CDR3 spells CASSLLSGGGTDTQYF. In DNA form, the CDR3 reads TGTGCCAGCAGCTTGCTTAGCGGGGGCGGCACAGATACGCAGTATTTT.

CDR3 amino acids: CSARGLAGFGNEQFF. Written as DNA, the CDR3 is TGCAGTGCTAGAGGGTTAGCGGGGTTTGGCAATGAGCAGTTCTTC. The rearrangement links TRBV20-1 to TRBJ2-1; 8 bases are shared with TRBD2. V dropped 1 base and J dropped 6; count of bases not matched to a gene: 8. The CDR3 is 15 amino acids. Germline CDR1 DFQATT, CDR2 SNEGSKA (reference sequence).

In this sample, this clonotype turned up many times. The rearrangement joins TRBV20-1 to TRBJ1-5, with a tentative D call TRBD1 (5 bases). The CDR3 runs to 14 residues. CDR1 DFQATT and CDR2 SNEGSKA come from the germline V gene (reference sequence). V gave up 1 base and J gave up 3 bases, with 10 bases separating them. CDR3 residues: CSARAQGFNQPQHF. CDR3 nucleotide sequence: TGCAGTGCTAGAGCCCAGGGTTTCAATCAGCCCCAGCATTTT.

The gene calls are TRBV29-1 and TRBJ2-3; 11 nucleotides line up with TRBD2. CDR3 size: 15 residues. V lost 4 bases and J lost 1; bases outside the gene matches: 4. CDR1 and CDR2 from the germline V gene are SQVTM and ANQGSEA. CDR3 amino acids: CSVAMTSGGTDTQYF. The CDR3 DNA reads as TGCAGCGTTGCAATGACTAGCGGGGGCACAGATACGCAGTATTTT.

The chain links TRBV7-9 to TRBJ1-1; perhaps TRBD1 as D (5 bases). With 1 base removed from V and 4 bases from J, the gap between germline ends came to 7 bases. The CDR3 contains 13 residues. The germline gives CDR1 SEHNR, CDR2 FQNEAQ (reference sequence). The chain's CDR3 is CASSLEQVTEAFF. The CDR3 DNA reads TGTGCCAGCAGCTTAGAACAGGTCACTGAAGCTTTCTTT.

This clonotype has at least ten counts. The chain has TRBV9 and TRBJ2-3; TRBD2 matches 12 bases. From germline, CDR1 is SGDLS and CDR2 YYNGEE. This CDR3 comprises 15 residues. V gave up 7 bases and J gave up 4 bases; unmatched junction bases: 7. CDR3 DNA sequence: TGTGCCAGCTCCCATCCTAGCGGGGGGGCAGATACGCAGTATTTT. Its translation is CASSHPSGGADTQYF.

The rearrangement uses TRBV6-6 and TRBJ1-1; unclear D gene. V shed 7 bases and J shed 3 bases, with 12 bases lying between them. Germline V lookup: CDR1 MNHNY, CDR2 SVGAGI (reference sequence). This CDR3 is built from 13 residues. The CDR3 DNA reads TGTGCCAGCAAAATAAGTACAGACACTGAAGCTTTCTTT. Encoded protein: CASKISTDTEAFF.

There are many counts of this clonotype. This chain connects TRBV9 to TRBJ2-3, with unresolved D. Trimming removed 0 bases at V and 1 base at J, with 12 bases between. Germline V lookup: CDR1 SGDLS, CDR2 YYNGEE. The CDR3 loop spans 16 amino acids. In nucleotides, the CDR3 is TGTGCCAGCAGCGTAGACCGAGCGAGTCGCACAGATACGCAGTATTTT. Its protein is CASSVDRASRTDTQYF. The whole variable domain, filled in from reference TRBV9 and TRBJ2-3, reads DSGVTQTPKHLITATGQRVTLRCSPRSGDLSVYWYQQSLDQGLQFLIQYYNGEERAKGNILERFSAQQFPDLHSELNLSSLELGDSALYFCASSVDRASRTDTQYFGPGTRLTVL.